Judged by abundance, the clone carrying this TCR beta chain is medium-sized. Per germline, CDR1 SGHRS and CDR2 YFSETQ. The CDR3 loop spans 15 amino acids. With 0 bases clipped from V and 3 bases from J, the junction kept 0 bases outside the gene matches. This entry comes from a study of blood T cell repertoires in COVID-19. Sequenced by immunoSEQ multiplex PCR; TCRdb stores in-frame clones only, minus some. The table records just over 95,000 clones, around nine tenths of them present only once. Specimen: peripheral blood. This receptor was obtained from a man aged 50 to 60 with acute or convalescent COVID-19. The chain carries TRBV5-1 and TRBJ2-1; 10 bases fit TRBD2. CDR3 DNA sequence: TGCGCCAGCAGCTTGGGACTAGCGGGCTACAATGAGCAGTTCTTC. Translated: CASSLGLAGYNEQFF.